This T cell receptor beta chain was retrieved from a study of regulatory T cells in long-lasting Graves disease. In this sample, this clonotype turned up many times. Construction of the TCR beta libraries employed iRepertoire HTBI primers in conjunction with Arm-PCR of CDR3 regions. MiXCR, applied by TCRdb to the multiplex PCR reads, yields one record per CDR3 protein. Here the sample spans more than 350,000 distinct CDR3 sequences, under 15% being singletons. Time point: newly diagnosed GD, antithyroid drugs for less than 3 months. Scientists built the TCR library using RNA that was extracted from PBMCs. These data also featured in a second study, about T cells in Graves' hyperthyroidism and ophthalmopathy.

The source of this sequence is a woman in her thirties with Graves disease. The sample here was peripheral blood mononuclear cells (PBMCs), taken at new diagnosis, from a patient treated with antithyroid drugs.

As DNA, the CDR3 is TGCAGTGCTAGCTACAGGGACAGGGCCCCCCTATCCTACAATGAGCAGTTCTTC. It translates to CSASYRDRAPLSYNEQFF. V usage is TRBV20-1 and J usage is TRBJ2-1; 9 bases are a match to TRBD1. The CDR3 length is 18 residues. J lost 1 base, V lost 3 bases, and 13 bases had no gene match. The germline V gene has CDR1 DFQATT and CDR2 SNEGSKA (reference sequence).